This T cell receptor (beta chain) was captured in a study of technical replicates of blood from a handful of donors. Note on this clone: The junction departs from germline at one end; a sequencing error may be responsible.

Germline V gene lookup returns CDR1 SGHKS and CDR2 YYEKEE (reference sequence). The CDR3 is 15 residues long. Profiled with immunoSEQ multiplex PCR; TCRdb holds only in-frame clones, not every one. The sample holds roughly 80,000 clones, roughly 92% seen once. The origin of this receptor is a human donor in good health. Sequencing was carried out using T cells isolated from PBMCs. The chain recombines TRBV5-5 with TRBJ2-7, with 10 bases lining up with TRBD1. CDR3 region: CASSLDRDRGYEQYF. In nucleotides, the CDR3 is TGTGCCAGCAGTTTGGACCGGGACAGGGGCTACGAGCAGTACTTC.